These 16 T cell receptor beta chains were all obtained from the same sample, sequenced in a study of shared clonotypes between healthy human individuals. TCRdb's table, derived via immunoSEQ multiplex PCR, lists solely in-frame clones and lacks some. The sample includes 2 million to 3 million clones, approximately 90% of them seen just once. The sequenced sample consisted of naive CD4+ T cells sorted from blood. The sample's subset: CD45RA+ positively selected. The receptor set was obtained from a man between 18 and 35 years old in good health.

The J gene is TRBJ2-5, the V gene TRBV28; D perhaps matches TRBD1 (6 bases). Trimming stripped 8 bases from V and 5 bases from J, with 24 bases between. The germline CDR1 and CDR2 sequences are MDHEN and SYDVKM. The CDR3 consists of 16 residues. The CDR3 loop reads CASGRRSRGTGETQYF. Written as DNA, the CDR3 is TGTGCCAGCGGACGTCGAAGCAGGGGTACGGGGGAGACCCAGTACTTC.

CDR3 in DNA: TGTGCCAGTAGTATGGAATATAGCAATCAGCCCCAGCATTTT. It codes for CASSMEYSNQPQHF. The V call is TRBV19, the J call TRBJ1-5; D is ambiguous. V was pared by 3 bases and J by 0 bases, with 6 bases between. Germline loops: CDR1 LNHDA, CDR2 SQIVND (reference sequence). The CDR3 length is 14 residues.

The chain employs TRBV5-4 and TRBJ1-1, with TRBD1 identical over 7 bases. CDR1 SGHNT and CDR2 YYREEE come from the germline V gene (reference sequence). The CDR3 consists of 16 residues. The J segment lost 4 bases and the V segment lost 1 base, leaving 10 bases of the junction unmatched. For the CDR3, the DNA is TGTGCCAGCAGCTTGAGGCAGGGGGTGGGTGGCACTGAAGCTTTCTTT. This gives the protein CASSLRQGVGGTEAFF.

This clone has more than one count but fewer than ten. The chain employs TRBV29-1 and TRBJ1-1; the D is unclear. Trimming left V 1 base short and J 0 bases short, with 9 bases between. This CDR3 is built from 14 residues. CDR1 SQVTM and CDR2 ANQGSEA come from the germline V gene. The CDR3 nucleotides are TGCAGCGTTGAAGTCAGTTCTATGAACACTGAAGCTTTCTTT. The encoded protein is CSVEVSSMNTEAFF.

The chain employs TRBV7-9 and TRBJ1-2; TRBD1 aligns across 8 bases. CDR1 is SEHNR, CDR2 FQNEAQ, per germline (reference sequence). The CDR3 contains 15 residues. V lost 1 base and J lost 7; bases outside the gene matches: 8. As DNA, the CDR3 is TGTGCCAGCAGCTTAGACGGGGGGACAGGACGTGGCTACACCTTC. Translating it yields CASSLDGGTGRGYTF.

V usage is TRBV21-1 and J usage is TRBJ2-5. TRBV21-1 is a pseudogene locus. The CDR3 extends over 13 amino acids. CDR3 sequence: CASSKKDGETQYF. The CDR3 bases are TGTGCCAGCAGCAAAAAGGATGGGGAGACCCAGTACTTC.

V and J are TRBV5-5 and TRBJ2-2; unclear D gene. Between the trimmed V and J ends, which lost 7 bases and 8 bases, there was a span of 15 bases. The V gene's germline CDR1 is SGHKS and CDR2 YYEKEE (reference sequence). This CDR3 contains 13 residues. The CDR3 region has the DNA TGTGCCAGCTCCACCTTACCGGAGGGGGAGCTGTTTTTT. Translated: CASSTLPEGELFF.

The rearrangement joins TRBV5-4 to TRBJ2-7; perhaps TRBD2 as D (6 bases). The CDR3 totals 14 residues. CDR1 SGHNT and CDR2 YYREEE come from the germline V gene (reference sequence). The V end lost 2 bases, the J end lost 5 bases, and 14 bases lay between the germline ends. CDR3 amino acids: CASSFGGASDEQYF. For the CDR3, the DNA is TGTGCCAGCAGCTTTGGAGGGGCAAGCGACGAGCAGTACTTC.

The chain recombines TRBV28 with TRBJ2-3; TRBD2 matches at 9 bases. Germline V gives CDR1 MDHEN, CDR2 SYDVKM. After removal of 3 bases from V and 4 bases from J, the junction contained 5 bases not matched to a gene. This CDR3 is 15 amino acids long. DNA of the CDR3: TGTGCCAGCAGTTTGACTAGCGGTCCTTCAGATACGCAGTATTTT. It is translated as CASSLTSGPSDTQYF.

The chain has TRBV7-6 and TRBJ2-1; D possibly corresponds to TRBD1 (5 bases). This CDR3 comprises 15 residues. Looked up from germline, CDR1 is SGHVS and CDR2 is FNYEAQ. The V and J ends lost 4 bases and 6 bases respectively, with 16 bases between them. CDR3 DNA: TGTGCCAGCAGCTCCGGACAACCCGTACCCAATGAGCAGTTCTTC. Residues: CASSSGQPVPNEQFF.

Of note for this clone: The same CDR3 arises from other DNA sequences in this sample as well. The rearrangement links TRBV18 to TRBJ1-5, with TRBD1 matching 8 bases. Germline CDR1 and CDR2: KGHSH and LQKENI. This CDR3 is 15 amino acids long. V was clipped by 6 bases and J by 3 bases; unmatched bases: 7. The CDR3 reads CASSPGTGLNQPQHF. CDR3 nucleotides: TGTGCCAGCTCCCCGGGGACAGGTCTCAATCAGCCCCAGCATTTT.

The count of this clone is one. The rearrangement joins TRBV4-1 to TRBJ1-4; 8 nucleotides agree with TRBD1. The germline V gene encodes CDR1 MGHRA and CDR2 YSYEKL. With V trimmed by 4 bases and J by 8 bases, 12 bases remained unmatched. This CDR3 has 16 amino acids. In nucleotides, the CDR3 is TGCGCCAGCAGCCTCCGTCCCCAGGGGGCAGGGGAAAAACTGTTTTTT. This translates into CASSLRPQGAGEKLFF.

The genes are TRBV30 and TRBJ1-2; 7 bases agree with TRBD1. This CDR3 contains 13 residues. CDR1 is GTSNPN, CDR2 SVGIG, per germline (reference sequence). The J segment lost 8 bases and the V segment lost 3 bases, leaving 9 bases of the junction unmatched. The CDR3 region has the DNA TGTGCCTGGAGAGATACGACAGGGAGCGGCTACACCTTC. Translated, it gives CAWRDTTGSGYTF.

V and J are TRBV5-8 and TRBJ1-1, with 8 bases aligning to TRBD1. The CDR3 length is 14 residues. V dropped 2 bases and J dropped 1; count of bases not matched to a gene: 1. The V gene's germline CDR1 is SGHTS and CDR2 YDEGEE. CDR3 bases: TGTGCCAGCAGCTTCGGGACAGGGAACACTGAAGCTTTCTTT. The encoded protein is CASSFGTGNTEAFF.

CDR3 residues: CASSPPGRGGGSANEQFF. CDR3 nucleotide sequence: TGTGCCAGCTCACCACCGGGGAGGGGCGGCGGGTCGGCGAATGAGCAGTTCTTC. The genes are TRBV18 and TRBJ2-1; TRBD2 matches 7 bases. Trimming cost V 0 bases and J 7 bases; bases outside gene matches: 15. Germline CDR1 reads KGHSH; CDR2 reads LQKENI. The CDR3 runs 18 residues.

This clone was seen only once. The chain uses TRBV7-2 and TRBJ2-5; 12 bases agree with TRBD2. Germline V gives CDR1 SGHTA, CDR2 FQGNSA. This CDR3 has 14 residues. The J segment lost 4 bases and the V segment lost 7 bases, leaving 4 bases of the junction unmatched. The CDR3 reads CASTAGLAGETQYF. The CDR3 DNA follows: TGTGCCAGCACCGCGGGACTAGCGGGAGAGACCCAGTACTTC.